Detailed here is one T cell receptor beta chain. Antigen: not known. The CDR3 covers 13 residues. Per the germline V gene, CDR1 is MNHEY and CDR2 is SVGAGI. V lost 3 bases to trimming and J lost 2 bases, with 7 bases between them. The source of the sample is a study of cytomegalovirus exposure and HLA in healthy donors. Study-level findings and limits: TCR beta chains associated with HLA were, in a later analysis, more clonally expanded than equally common others.

This PCR relied on a set of 60 Vbeta primers and 13 Jbeta primers. The method was immunoSEQ multiplex PCR; TCRdb's version includes in-frame clones alone and lacks a portion of them. The sample has roughly 200,000 clones, roughly 80% seen once. V usage is TRBV6-5 and J usage is TRBJ1-2; no firm D call. Sequenced input: PBMCs. The source is a female donor in good health and CMV-seronegative. The CDR3 here is CASSYHRNYGYTF. The CDR3 DNA follows: TGTGCCAGCAGTTATCACAGAAACTATGGCTACACCTTC.